Below are 20 T cell receptor beta chains sequenced from a single sample in a study of blood T cell repertoires in COVID-19. Sequenced by immunoSEQ multiplex PCR; TCRdb stores in-frame clones only, minus some. The sample carries around 130,000 clones, 70% to 80% recorded once. Sample: peripheral blood. The receptors originated from a human donor in a cohort sampled during active COVID-19.

This chain joins TRBV6-5 and TRBJ1-4; a possible D gene is TRBD1 (5 bases). Germline assignment: CDR1 MNHEY and CDR2 SVGAGI. The CDR3 sequence is 14 residues long. V lost 5 bases and J lost 4, with 11 bases in between. CDR3 region: CASSPETVNEKLFF. In DNA form, the CDR3 reads TGTGCCAGCAGTCCAGAGACAGTTAATGAAAAACTGTTTTTT.

This clone appeared a few times. Other DNA sequences in the sample encode the same CDR3. The chain links TRBV6-5 to TRBJ2-3; TRBD2 agrees at 8 bases. From germline, CDR1 is MNHEY and CDR2 SVGAGI. This CDR3 contains 15 residues. Trimming cost V 6 bases and J 1 base; bases outside gene matches: 6. This CDR3 is CASSSAGGGTDTQYF. The CDR3 DNA sequence: TGTGCCAGCAGCAGCGCGGGGGGAGGCACAGATACGCAGTATTTT.

The table lists this clone with a count of one. This sequence joins TRBV6-1 and TRBJ1-2; 7 nucleotides align to TRBD1. The length of the CDR3 is 15 residues. The germline gives CDR1 MNHNS, CDR2 SASEGT. The trim removed 2 bases at V and 4 bases at J, leaving 7 bases unmatched. The CDR3 DNA sequence: TGTGCCAGCAGTGAACGACAGGGAACTCCCTATGGCTACACCTTC. Its protein product is CASSERQGTPYGYTF.

The chain has TRBV7-9 and TRBJ1-1; D might be TRBD1 (5 bases). V lost 3 bases and J 4 bases, leaving 12 bases between the germline ends. The CDR3 extends over 14 amino acids. The germline V gene has CDR1 SEHNR and CDR2 FQNEAQ (reference sequence). The CDR3 sequence is CASSLRQGATEAFF. CDR3 DNA: TGTGCCAGCAGCTTGAGGCAGGGTGCCACTGAAGCTTTCTTT.

In its sample, this clone was seen a few times. The chain recombines TRBV6-2 or TRBV6-3 with TRBJ1-1, with a possible D match to TRBD1 (5 bases). This CDR3 is 16 amino acids long. V lost 5 bases, J lost 3 bases, and 19 bases lay in between. Per germline, CDR1 MNHEY and CDR2 SVGEGT. The CDR3 coding sequence is TGTGCCAGCAGTCCAATCCTAGACAGCAGATACACTGAAGCTTTCTTT. This encodes CASSPILDSRYTEAFF.

This clone is a singleton in its sample. The chain links TRBV6-1 to TRBJ2-5, with D perhaps matching TRBD2 (7 bases). Per the germline V gene, CDR1 is MNHNS and CDR2 is SASEGT. The CDR3 covers 13 residues. Trimming removed 5 bases from V and 4 bases from J, with 11 bases in between. CDR3 bases: TGTGCCAGCAGTTCCGCGGGGGCAGAGACCCAGTACTTC. It specifies CASSSAGAETQYF.

Only one count was recorded for this clone. This chain joins TRBV5-6 and TRBJ1-4; D uncertain. Germline V CDR1 and CDR2: SGHDT, YYEEEE. The CDR3 consists of 12 residues. Trimming stripped 5 bases from V and 12 bases from J, with 14 bases between. The CDR3 nucleotides are TGTGCCAGCAGTCGCCTCGAGTTACAACTGTTTTTT. It translates to CASSRLELQLFF.

V and J are TRBV7-9 and TRBJ2-3; TRBD2 matches at 9 bases. The J segment lost 4 bases and the V segment lost 3 bases, leaving 11 bases of the junction unmatched. This CDR3 contains 17 residues. Germline V gives CDR1 SEHNR, CDR2 FQNEAQ (reference sequence). CDR3 region: CASSFDAGGPYADTQYF. The CDR3 nucleotides read TGTGCCAGCAGCTTTGACGCGGGGGGGCCGTACGCAGATACGCAGTATTTT.

The chain employs TRBV3-1 (or the pseudogene TRBV3-2) and TRBJ1-2; 10 bases line up with TRBD1. V dropped 0 bases and J dropped 8; count of bases not matched to a gene: 3. Germline lookup yields CDR1 LGHDT and CDR2 YNNKEL (reference sequence). CDR3 size: 14 residues. In nucleotides, the CDR3 is TGTGCCAGCAGCCAAGAAGGGACAGGGGCGGGCTACACCTTC. Its translation: CASSQEGTGAGYTF.

The rearrangement joins TRBV9 to TRBJ1-1, with 7 bases fitting TRBD1. Per the germline V gene, CDR1 is SGDLS and CDR2 is YYNGEE. This CDR3 is 19 amino acids long. The V segment lost 3 bases and the J segment 0 bases; nucleotides outside the gene matches: 17. This chain's CDR3 is CASSADPPRGRSVNTEAFF. The DNA of the CDR3 is TGTGCCAGCAGCGCCGACCCACCTAGGGGGCGCAGCGTGAACACTGAAGCTTTCTTT.

V gene TRBV28 combines with J gene TRBJ1-5, with 9 bases matching TRBD1. There are 15 residues in the CDR3. V lost 5 bases and J lost 6; bases outside the gene matches: 8. Germline V gene data show CDR1 as MDHEN and CDR2 as SYDVKM. The CDR3 sequence: CASSPGQGIRQPQHF. CDR3 nucleotide sequence: TGTGCCAGCAGTCCGGGACAGGGAATACGTCAGCCCCAGCATTTT.

The V call is TRBV20-1, the J call TRBJ2-1; 8 nucleotides align to TRBD2. This CDR3 has 14 residues. Trimming removed 3 bases from V and 3 bases from J; junction bases left unmatched: 4. Germline V gene data show CDR1 as DFQATT and CDR2 as SNEGSKA (reference sequence). CDR3 loop: CSASQGLDYNEQFF. Written as DNA, the CDR3 is TGCAGTGCTAGTCAGGGACTAGACTACAATGAGCAGTTCTTC.

V is TRBV15 and J is TRBJ2-7, with D possibly being TRBD2 (5 bases). V was clipped by 1 base and J by 6 bases, with 13 bases between them. CDR3 length: 14 amino acids. Germline V gene data show CDR1 as LNHNV and CDR2 as YYDKDF (reference sequence). The CDR3 coding sequence is TGTGCCACCAGCAGAGGAGAATCCCGGGGCGAGCAGTACTTC. It is translated as CATSRGESRGEQYF.

The V call is TRBV4-1, the J call TRBJ2-1; 9 bases agree with TRBD1. The CDR3 contains 16 residues. The germline CDR1 and CDR2 sequences are MGHRA and YSYEKL. The junction had 8 bases not matched to a gene; V was cut back by 4 bases and J by 4 bases. In DNA, the CDR3 is TGCGCCAGCAGCCCCCAAGGACAGGGGCCTTACAATGAGCAGTTCTTC. Translated, it gives CASSPQGQGPYNEQFF.

CDR3 loop: CAWSVLEGLSGYTF. The CDR3 DNA reads as TGTGCCTGGAGTGTACTGGAGGGGTTGAGCGGCTACACCTTC. The chain is built from TRBV30 and TRBJ1-2; a possible D gene is TRBD1 (5 bases). The V gene's germline CDR1 is GTSNPN and CDR2 SVGIG (reference sequence). The CDR3 totals 14 residues. With 0 bases removed from V and 8 bases from J, the gap between germline ends came to 16 bases.

V and J are TRBV5-8 and TRBJ2-5; 7 bases are shared with TRBD2. Trimming cost V 2 bases and J 1 base; bases outside gene matches: 2. The CDR3 spans 14 residues. Germline values: CDR1 SGHTS, CDR2 YDEGEE. The CDR3 protein is CASSLSGAQETQYF. The DNA for the CDR3 is TGTGCCAGCAGCTTAAGCGGGGCCCAAGAGACCCAGTACTTC. Based on the CDR3 plus reference TRBV5-8 and TRBJ2-5, the full variable domain is EAGVTQSPTHLIKTRGQQATLRCSPISGHTSVYWYQQALGLGLQFLLWYDEGEERNRGNFPPRFSGRQFPNYSSELNVNALELEDSALYLCASSLSGAQETQYFGPGTRLLVL.

The chain employs TRBV10-3 and TRBJ1-5; D not resolved. The length of the CDR3 is 13 residues. Trimming took off 5 bases at V and 4 bases at J, with 9 bases between the two ends. CDR1 is ENHRY, CDR2 SYGVKD, per germline. The CDR3 coding sequence is TGTGCCATCAGTCCGGGTCCTAATCAGCCCCAGCATTTT. Translating gives CAISPGPNQPQHF.

The rearrangement joins TRBV28 to TRBJ1-1; D remains ambiguous. Germline V gene lookup returns CDR1 MDHEN and CDR2 SYDVKM. Between the trimmed V and J ends, which lost 6 bases and 3 bases, there was a span of 17 bases. CDR3 length: 15 residues. The CDR3 region has the DNA TGTGCCAGCAGCCCCACCGGCAGGCGAGACACTGAAGCTTTCTTT. The encoded protein is CASSPTGRRDTEAFF.

This clone was detected many times. CDR3 DNA: TGCAGCGTTCCGACTTGGGACAGGGGGCTTGGGGGCTACACCTTC. It is translated as CSVPTWDRGLGGYTF. The chain is built from TRBV29-1 and TRBJ1-2; TRBD1 agrees at 12 bases. This CDR3 region has 15 residues. Looked up from germline, CDR1 is SQVTM and CDR2 is ANQGSEA. The J segment lost 8 bases and the V segment lost 5 bases, leaving 12 bases of the junction unmatched.

The gene calls are TRBV9 and TRBJ2-5; TRBD2 is a possible D gene (6 bases). V was cut by 5 bases and J by 5 bases, with 10 bases left in between. This CDR3 is built from 12 residues. Germline V gene data show CDR1 as SGDLS and CDR2 as YYNGEE. The CDR3 protein is CASSSGGETQYF. DNA of the CDR3: TGTGCCAGCAGTAGCGGAGGGGAGACCCAGTACTTC.